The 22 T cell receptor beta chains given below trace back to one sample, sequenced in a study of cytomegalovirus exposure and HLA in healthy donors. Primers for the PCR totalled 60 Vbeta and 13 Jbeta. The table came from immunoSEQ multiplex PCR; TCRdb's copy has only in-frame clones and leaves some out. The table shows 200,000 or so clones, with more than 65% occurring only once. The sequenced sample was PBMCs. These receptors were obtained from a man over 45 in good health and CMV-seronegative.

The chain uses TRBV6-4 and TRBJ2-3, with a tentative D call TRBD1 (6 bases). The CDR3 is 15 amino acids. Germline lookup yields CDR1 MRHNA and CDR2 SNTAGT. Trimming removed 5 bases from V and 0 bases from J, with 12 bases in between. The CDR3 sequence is CASSPRGWSTDTQYF. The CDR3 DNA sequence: TGTGCCAGCAGTCCTAGGGGGTGGAGCACAGATACGCAGTATTTT.

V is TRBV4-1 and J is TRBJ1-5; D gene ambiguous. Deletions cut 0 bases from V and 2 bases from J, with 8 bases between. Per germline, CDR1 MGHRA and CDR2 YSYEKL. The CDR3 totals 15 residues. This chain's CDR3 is CASSQDGSRNQPQHF. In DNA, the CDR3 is TGCGCCAGCAGCCAAGACGGGTCCCGCAATCAGCCCCAGCATTTT.

CDR3 bases: TGTGCCAGCAGCTTGGGGGGACAGTTACCGCGAGGCACCGGGGAGCTGTTTTTT. This translates into CASSLGGQLPRGTGELFF. V is TRBV5-4 and J is TRBJ2-2; 7 bases match TRBD1. CDR3 length: 18 amino acids. Germline V gene lookup returns CDR1 SGHNT and CDR2 YYREEE (reference sequence). After removal of 0 bases from V and 4 bases from J, the junction contained 12 bases not matched to a gene. Full variable domain (missing parts from reference TRBV5-4 and TRBJ2-2): ETGVTQSPTHLIKTRGQQVTLRCSSQSGHNTVSWYQQALGQGPQFIFQYYREEENGRGNFPPRFSGLQFPNYSSELNVNALELDDSALYLCASSLGGQLPRGTGELFFGEGSRLTVL.

The CDR3 nucleotides read TGTGCCAGCAGTGGAACCGGGAGTAACTATGGCTACACCTTC. As protein: CASSGTGSNYGYTF. The rearrangement uses TRBV7-8 and TRBJ1-2; unclear D gene. CDR3 length equals 14 residues. Trimming removed 6 bases from V and 1 base from J, with 12 bases in between. The germline gives CDR1 SGHVS, CDR2 FQNEAQ.

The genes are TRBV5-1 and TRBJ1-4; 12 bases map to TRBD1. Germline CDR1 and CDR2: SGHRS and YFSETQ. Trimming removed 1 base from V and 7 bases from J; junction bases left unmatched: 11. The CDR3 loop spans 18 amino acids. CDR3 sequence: CASSLTAGTGGDIEKLFF. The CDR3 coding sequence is TGCGCCAGCAGCTTGACCGCCGGGACAGGGGGCGATATTGAAAAACTGTTTTTT.

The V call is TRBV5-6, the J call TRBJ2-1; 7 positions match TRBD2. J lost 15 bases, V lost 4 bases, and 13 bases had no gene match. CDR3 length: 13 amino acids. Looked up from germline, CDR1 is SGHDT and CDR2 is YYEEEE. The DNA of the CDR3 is TGTGCCAGCAGCGTTGGGGGAGGGCTCGTACGGTTCTTC. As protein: CASSVGGGLVRFF.

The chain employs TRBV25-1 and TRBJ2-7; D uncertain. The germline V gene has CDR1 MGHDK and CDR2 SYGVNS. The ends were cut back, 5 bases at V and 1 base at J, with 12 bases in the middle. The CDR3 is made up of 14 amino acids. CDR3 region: CASSPGGLSYEQYF. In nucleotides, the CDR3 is TGTGCCAGCAGTCCCGGCGGCCTTTCCTACGAGCAGTACTTC.

CDR3 bases: TGTGCCAGCAGTTACTCAGAGGAGGTGAACACTGAAGCTTTCTTT. Its translation: CASSYSEEVNTEAFF. This chain connects TRBV6-5 to TRBJ1-1; D unresolved. CDR1 is MNHEY, CDR2 SVGAGI, per germline. V was trimmed by 0 bases and J by 0 bases, leaving 8 bases between them. This CDR3 contains 15 residues.

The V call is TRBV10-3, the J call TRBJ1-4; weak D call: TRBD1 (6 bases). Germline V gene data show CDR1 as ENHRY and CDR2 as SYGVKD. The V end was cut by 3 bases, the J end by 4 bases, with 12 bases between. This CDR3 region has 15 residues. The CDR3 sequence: CAISDSTGLNEKLFF. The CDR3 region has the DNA TGTGCCATCAGTGATTCGACAGGTCTTAATGAAAAACTGTTTTTT.

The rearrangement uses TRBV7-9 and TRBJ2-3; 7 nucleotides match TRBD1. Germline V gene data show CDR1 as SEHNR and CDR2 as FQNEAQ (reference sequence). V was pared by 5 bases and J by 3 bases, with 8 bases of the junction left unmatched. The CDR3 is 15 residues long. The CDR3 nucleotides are TGTGCCAGCAGCACCAAACAGGGGACGACAGATACGCAGTATTTT. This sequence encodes CASSTKQGTTDTQYF.

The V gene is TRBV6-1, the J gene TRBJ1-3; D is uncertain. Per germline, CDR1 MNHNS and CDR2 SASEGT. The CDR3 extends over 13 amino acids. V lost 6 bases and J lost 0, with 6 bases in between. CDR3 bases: TGTGCCAGCAGATTCTCCTCTGGAAACACCATATATTTT. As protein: CASRFSSGNTIYF.

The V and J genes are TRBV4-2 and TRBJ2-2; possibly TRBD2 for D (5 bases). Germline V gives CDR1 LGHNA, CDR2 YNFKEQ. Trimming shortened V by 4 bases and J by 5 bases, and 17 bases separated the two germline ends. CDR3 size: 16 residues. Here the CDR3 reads CASSPLWETKTGELFF. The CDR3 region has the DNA TGTGCCAGCAGCCCCCTATGGGAGACAAAAACCGGGGAGCTGTTTTTT.

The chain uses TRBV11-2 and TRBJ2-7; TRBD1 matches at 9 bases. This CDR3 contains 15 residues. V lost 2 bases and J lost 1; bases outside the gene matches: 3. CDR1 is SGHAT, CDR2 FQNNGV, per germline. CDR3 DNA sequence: TGTGCCAGCAGCTTAACACAGGGGGCATCCTACGAGCAGTACTTC. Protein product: CASSLTQGASYEQYF.

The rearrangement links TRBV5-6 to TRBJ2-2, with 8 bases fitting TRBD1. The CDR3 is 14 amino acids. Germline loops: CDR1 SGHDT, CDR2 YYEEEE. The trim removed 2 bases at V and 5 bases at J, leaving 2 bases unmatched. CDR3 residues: CASSFNRGTGELFF. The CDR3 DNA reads TGTGCCAGCAGCTTCAACAGGGGGACCGGGGAGCTGTTTTTT.

The CDR3 reads CASSLQGNSNQPQHF. In nucleotides, the CDR3 is TGCGCCAGCAGCTTGCAGGGAAATAGCAATCAGCCCCAGCATTTT. V is TRBV5-1 and J is TRBJ1-5; D is possibly TRBD1 (5 bases). Trimming took off 1 base at V and 0 bases at J, with 8 bases between the two ends. Per the germline V gene, CDR1 is SGHRS and CDR2 is YFSETQ. This CDR3 region has 15 residues.

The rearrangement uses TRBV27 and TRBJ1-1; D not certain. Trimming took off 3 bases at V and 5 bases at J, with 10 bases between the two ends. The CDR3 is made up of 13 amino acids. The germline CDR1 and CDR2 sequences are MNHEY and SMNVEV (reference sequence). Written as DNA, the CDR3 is TGTGCCAGCAGTTTTAGATCCTGGACTGAAGCTTTCTTT. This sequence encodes CASSFRSWTEAFF.

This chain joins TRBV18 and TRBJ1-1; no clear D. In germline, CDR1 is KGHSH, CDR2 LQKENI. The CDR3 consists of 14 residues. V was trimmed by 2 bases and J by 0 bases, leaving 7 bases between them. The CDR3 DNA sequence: TGTGCCAGCTCACCATTACAGTTGAACACTGAAGCTTTCTTT. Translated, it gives CASSPLQLNTEAFF.

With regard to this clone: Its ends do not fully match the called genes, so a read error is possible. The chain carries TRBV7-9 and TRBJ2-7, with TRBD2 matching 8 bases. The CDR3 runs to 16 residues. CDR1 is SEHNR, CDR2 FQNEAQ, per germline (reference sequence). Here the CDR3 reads CSSSLGGGPLSDEQYF. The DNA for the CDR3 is TGTTCCAGCAGCTTAGGCGGGGGGCCCCTCTCTGACGAGCAGTACTTC.

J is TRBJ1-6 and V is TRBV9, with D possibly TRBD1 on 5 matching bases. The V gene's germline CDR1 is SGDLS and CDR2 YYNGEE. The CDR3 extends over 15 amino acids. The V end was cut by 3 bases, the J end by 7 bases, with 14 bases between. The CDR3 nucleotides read TGTGCCAGCAGCGCGGACCAGGGCGGCAATTCACCCCTCCACTTT. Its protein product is CASSADQGGNSPLHF.

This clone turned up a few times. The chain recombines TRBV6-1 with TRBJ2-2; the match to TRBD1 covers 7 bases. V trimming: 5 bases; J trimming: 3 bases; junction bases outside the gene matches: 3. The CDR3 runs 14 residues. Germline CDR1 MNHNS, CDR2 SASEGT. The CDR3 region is CASSSGQHTGELFF. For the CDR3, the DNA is TGTGCCAGCAGTTCGGGACAGCACACCGGGGAGCTGTTTTTT.

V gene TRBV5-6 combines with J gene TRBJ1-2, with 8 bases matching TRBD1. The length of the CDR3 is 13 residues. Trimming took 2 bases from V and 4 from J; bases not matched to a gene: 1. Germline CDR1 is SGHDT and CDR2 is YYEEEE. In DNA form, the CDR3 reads TGTGCCAGCAGCTTAGGGACAGGCTATGGCTACACCTTC. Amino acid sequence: CASSLGTGYGYTF.

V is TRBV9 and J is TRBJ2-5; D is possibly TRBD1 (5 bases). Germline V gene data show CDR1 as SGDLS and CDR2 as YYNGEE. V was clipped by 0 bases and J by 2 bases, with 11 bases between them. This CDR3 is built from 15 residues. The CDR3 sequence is CASSVAPDRQETQYF. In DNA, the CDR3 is TGTGCCAGCAGCGTAGCCCCTGACAGACAAGAGACCCAGTACTTC.